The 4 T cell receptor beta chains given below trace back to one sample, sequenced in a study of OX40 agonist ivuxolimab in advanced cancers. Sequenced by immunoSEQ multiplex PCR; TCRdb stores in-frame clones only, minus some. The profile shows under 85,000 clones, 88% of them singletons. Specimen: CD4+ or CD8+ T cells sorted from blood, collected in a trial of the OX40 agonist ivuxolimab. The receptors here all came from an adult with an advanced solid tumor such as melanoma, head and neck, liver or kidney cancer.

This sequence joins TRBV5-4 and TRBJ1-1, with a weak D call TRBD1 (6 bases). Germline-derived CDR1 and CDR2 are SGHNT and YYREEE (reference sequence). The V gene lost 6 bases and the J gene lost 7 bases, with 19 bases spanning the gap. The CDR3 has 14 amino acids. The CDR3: CASTLAGGGVEAFF. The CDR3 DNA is TGTGCCAGCACCTTAGCGGGGGGCGGAGTTGAAGCTTTCTTT.

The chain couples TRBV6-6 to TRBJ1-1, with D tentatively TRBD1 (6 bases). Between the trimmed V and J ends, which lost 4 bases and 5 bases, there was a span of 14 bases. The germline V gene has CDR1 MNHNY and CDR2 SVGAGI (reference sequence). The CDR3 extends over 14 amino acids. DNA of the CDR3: TGTGCCAGCAGTTTCGCACAGGGAGGGACTGAAGCTTTCTTT. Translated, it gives CASSFAQGGTEAFF.

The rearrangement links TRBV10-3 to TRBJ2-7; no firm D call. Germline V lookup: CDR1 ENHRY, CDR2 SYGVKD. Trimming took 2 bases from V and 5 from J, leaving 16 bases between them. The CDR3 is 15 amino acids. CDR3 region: CAISEPGAPMDEQYF. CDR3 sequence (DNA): TGTGCCATCAGTGAGCCCGGTGCGCCTATGGACGAGCAGTACTTC.

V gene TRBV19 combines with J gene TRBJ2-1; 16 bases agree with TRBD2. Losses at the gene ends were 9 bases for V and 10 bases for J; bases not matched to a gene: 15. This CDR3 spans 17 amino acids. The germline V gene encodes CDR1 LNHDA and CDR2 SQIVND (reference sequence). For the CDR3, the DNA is TGTGCCAGCGGGACTAGCGGGGGGGCTATGCTCTTCGTGGAGCAGTTCTTC. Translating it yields CASGTSGGAMLFVEQFF.